This is a list of T cell receptor beta chains from one sample in a study of PD-1 blockade in mismatch repair-deficient tumors. Produced via immunoSEQ multiplex PCR; TCRdb's table is partial and in-frame only. Of about 35,000 clones listed, more than 70% are singletons. The input for sequencing was PBMCs, taken less than 7 weeks after starting pembrolizumab. These receptors came from an adult with mismatch repair-deficient cancer. The CDR3 runs from the conserved cysteine through the conserved F or W. A D gene is named only where the DNA matches it firmly. The size entry is marked missing in some rows and otherwise reads once, few, many or a size class.

j_call: TRBJ2-1
d_call: -
clone_size: -
cdr3_length: 12
v_call: TRBV27
cdr3_nt: TGTGCCAGCAGTTTCGGGTGGAATGAGCAGTTCTTC
cdr3_aa: CASSFGWNEQFF

j_call: TRBJ1-1
d_call: -
clone_size: -
cdr3_length: 14
v_call: TRBV19
cdr3_nt: TGTGCCAGTAGTATAAATCAGGTTACCGCTGAAGCTTTCTTT
cdr3_aa: CASSINQVTAEAFF

j_call: TRBJ1-4
d_call: TRBD1
clone_size: once
cdr3_length: 14
v_call: TRBV6-5
cdr3_nt: TGTGCCAGCAGTTACTCGGACAGGGGAGGAAAACTGTTTTTT
cdr3_aa: CASSYSDRGGKLFF

j_call: TRBJ2-7
d_call: TRBD2
clone_size: -
cdr3_length: 14
v_call: TRBV19
cdr3_nt: TGTGCCGCCGGGGGGGGAGGGGCCCTCTACGAGCAGTACTTC
cdr3_aa: CAAGGGGALYEQYF

j_call: TRBJ2-7
d_call: TRBD2
clone_size: few
cdr3_length: 20
v_call: TRBV14
cdr3_nt: TGTGCCAGCAGCTCCTACCCCGGGACTAGCGGGATCCCGATAACCTACGAGCAGTACTTC
cdr3_aa: CASSSYPGTSGIPITYEQYF

j_call: TRBJ2-7
d_call: -
clone_size: -
cdr3_length: 16
v_call: TRBV21-1
cdr3_nt: TGTGCCAGCAGCAAAGTTGTGGGGACAGGGCCCTACGAGCAGTACTTC
cdr3_aa: CASSKVVGTGPYEQYF

j_call: TRBJ2-1
d_call: TRBD2
clone_size: -
cdr3_length: 20
v_call: TRBV9
cdr3_nt: TGTGCCAGCAGCGTAGGGGGAGGGACTAGCGGGAGTGGGTCCTACAATGAGCAGTTCTTC
cdr3_aa: CASSVGGGTSGSGSYNEQFF

j_call: TRBJ2-5
d_call: -
clone_size: -
cdr3_length: 18
v_call: TRBV19
cdr3_nt: TGTGCCAGTAGTATAGTTCAATTCAGGGGTGTGCGACAAGAGACCCAGTACTTC
cdr3_aa: CASSIVQFRGVRQETQYF

j_call: TRBJ2-1
d_call: TRBD2
clone_size: -
cdr3_length: 16
v_call: TRBV28
cdr3_nt: TGTGCCAGCAGTCCTATCGGCGGGAGGACCTACAATGAGCAGTTCTTC
cdr3_aa: CASSPIGGRTYNEQFF

j_call: TRBJ1-5
d_call: -
clone_size: -
cdr3_length: 15
v_call: TRBV5-8
cdr3_nt: TGTGCCAGCAGTTCAGGACAGAAAATCAATCAGCCCCAGCATTTT
cdr3_aa: CASSSGQKINQPQHF

j_call: TRBJ2-5
d_call: TRBD2
clone_size: -
cdr3_length: 13
v_call: TRBV6-5
cdr3_nt: TGTGCCACCTTAATGAGCGGGACAGAGACCCAGTACTTC
cdr3_aa: CATLMSGTETQYF

j_call: TRBJ2-3
d_call: -
clone_size: -
cdr3_length: 16
v_call: TRBV29-1
cdr3_nt: TGCAGCGTTGTACTAGGGGGAGGGGGGAGGGCAGATACGCAGTATTTT
cdr3_aa: CSVVLGGGGRADTQYF

j_call: TRBJ2-5
d_call: TRBD2
clone_size: -
cdr3_length: 15
v_call: TRBV6-6
cdr3_nt: TGTGCCAGCACCCAGGGACTAGCGGGAGTAGAGACCCAGTACTTC
cdr3_aa: CASTQGLAGVETQYF

j_call: TRBJ1-4
d_call: -
clone_size: -
cdr3_length: 14
v_call: TRBV6-5
cdr3_nt: TGTGCCAGCAGTGATGGACAGCCAAATGAAAAACTGTTTTTT
cdr3_aa: CASSDGQPNEKLFF

j_call: TRBJ2-2
d_call: -
clone_size: -
cdr3_length: 14
v_call: TRBV29-1
cdr3_nt: TGCAGCGTTAGAAGGTCAGGCGTCACCGGGGAGCTGTTTTTT
cdr3_aa: CSVRRSGVTGELFF

j_call: TRBJ1-4
d_call: -
clone_size: -
cdr3_length: 13
v_call: TRBV29-1
cdr3_nt: TGCAGCGCCCAAGGAGGGAGGGATGAAAAACTGTTTTTT
cdr3_aa: CSAQGGRDEKLFF

j_call: TRBJ1-1
d_call: -
clone_size: -
cdr3_length: 16
v_call: TRBV27
cdr3_nt: TGTGCCAGCCGATCACACGTAGGGGGTTCGACCACTGAAGCTTTCTTT
cdr3_aa: CASRSHVGGSTTEAFF

j_call: TRBJ2-5
d_call: TRBD1
clone_size: -
cdr3_length: 15
v_call: TRBV30
cdr3_nt: TGTGCCTGGGCTTGGGGCAGGGGGCTTCAAGAGACCCAGTACTTC
cdr3_aa: CAWAWGRGLQETQYF

j_call: TRBJ2-2
d_call: TRBD2
clone_size: -
cdr3_length: 15
v_call: TRBV11-2
cdr3_nt: TGTGCCAGCAGCCCGCAGCGGGAAAACACCGGGGAGCTGTTTTTT
cdr3_aa: CASSPQRENTGELFF

j_call: TRBJ2-3
d_call: TRBD2
clone_size: -
cdr3_length: 16
v_call: TRBV4-1
cdr3_nt: TGCGCCAGCAGCCGGGCGCTAGCGGGAGCGACAGATACGCAGTATTTT
cdr3_aa: CASSRALAGATDTQYF

j_call: TRBJ2-5
d_call: TRBD1
clone_size: -
cdr3_length: 14
v_call: TRBV5-1
cdr3_nt: TGCGCCAGCAGCATCCGGGACAGGGGGGAAACCCAGTACTTC
cdr3_aa: CASSIRDRGETQYF

j_call: TRBJ2-5
d_call: -
clone_size: -
cdr3_length: 14
v_call: TRBV5-1
cdr3_nt: TGCGCCAGCAGCACAGGGACGGTACAAGAGACCCAGTACTTC
cdr3_aa: CASSTGTVQETQYF

j_call: TRBJ1-1
d_call: TRBD1
clone_size: -
cdr3_length: 16
v_call: TRBV19
cdr3_nt: TGTGCCAGTAGTATAGGGGGACAGGGGGCTGGCACTGAAGCTTTCTTT
cdr3_aa: CASSIGGQGAGTEAFF

j_call: TRBJ2-4
d_call: TRBD2
clone_size: -
cdr3_length: 14
v_call: TRBV11-2
cdr3_nt: TGTGCCAGCAGCACTAGCGGGGGGGTGGACATTCAGTACTTC
cdr3_aa: CASSTSGGVDIQYF

j_call: TRBJ1-2
d_call: TRBD1
clone_size: -
cdr3_length: 16
v_call: TRBV27
cdr3_nt: TGTGCCAGCAGTTTAGGGGGGACAGGGAGTGGAGATGGCTACACCTTC
cdr3_aa: CASSLGGTGSGDGYTF

j_call: TRBJ2-1
d_call: -
clone_size: -
cdr3_length: 10
v_call: TRBV2
cdr3_nt: TGTGCCAGCATGGGGAGTGAGCAGTTCTTC
cdr3_aa: CASMGSEQFF

j_call: TRBJ2-3
d_call: -
clone_size: -
cdr3_length: 14
v_call: TRBV7-9
cdr3_nt: TGTGCCACCACGGGGTTTTCCGCCCAAGATACGCAGTATTTT
cdr3_aa: CATTGFSAQDTQYF

j_call: TRBJ2-7
d_call: TRBD2
clone_size: -
cdr3_length: 15
v_call: TRBV6-1
cdr3_nt: TGTGCCAGCAGTGAAGGAGCGGGGGAACCCTACGAGCAGTACTTC
cdr3_aa: CASSEGAGEPYEQYF

j_call: TRBJ1-2
d_call: -
clone_size: -
cdr3_length: 14
v_call: TRBV6-1
cdr3_nt: TGTGCCAGCAGAAAACTCGGGGAACACTATGGCTACACCTTC
cdr3_aa: CASRKLGEHYGYTF

j_call: TRBJ1-2
d_call: TRBD1
clone_size: -
cdr3_length: 15
v_call: TRBV29-1
cdr3_nt: TGCAGCGTTGAAGACCCGGACAGGGCAGGCTATGGCTACACCTTC
cdr3_aa: CSVEDPDRAGYGYTF

j_call: TRBJ2-3
d_call: -
clone_size: -
cdr3_length: 16
v_call: TRBV6-4
cdr3_nt: TGTGCCAGCAGCCCCCCAGGAGAACTAGCCACAGATACGCAGTATTTT
cdr3_aa: CASSPPGELATDTQYF

j_call: TRBJ2-7
d_call: -
clone_size: -
cdr3_length: 14
v_call: TRBV5-1
cdr3_nt: TGCGCCAGCAGCTTGAGTGGGGGCCCGTACGAGCAGTACTTC
cdr3_aa: CASSLSGGPYEQYF

j_call: TRBJ2-1
d_call: -
clone_size: once
cdr3_length: 14
v_call: TRBV5-6
cdr3_nt: TGTGCCAGCAACGGCGGGTCTTCCTACAATGAGCAGTTCTTC
cdr3_aa: CASNGGSSYNEQFF

j_call: TRBJ1-2
d_call: -
clone_size: -
cdr3_length: 14
v_call: TRBV28
cdr3_nt: TGTGCCAGCAGCCTCCGTAGTCCTAACTATGGCTACACCTTC
cdr3_aa: CASSLRSPNYGYTF

j_call: TRBJ1-1
d_call: -
clone_size: -
cdr3_length: 15
v_call: TRBV18
cdr3_nt: TGTGCCAGCTCAAAAGAAACAGAAATGAACACTGAAGCTTTCTTT
cdr3_aa: CASSKETEMNTEAFF

j_call: TRBJ2-3
d_call: -
clone_size: -
cdr3_length: 15
v_call: TRBV12-5
cdr3_nt: TGTGCTAGTGGTTTGTCAGGCGTTAGCACAGATACGCAGTATTTT
cdr3_aa: CASGLSGVSTDTQYF

j_call: TRBJ2-7
d_call: -
clone_size: -
cdr3_length: 14
v_call: TRBV9
cdr3_nt: TGTGCCAGCAGCCCAACATACACGGGTTACGAGCAGTACTTC
cdr3_aa: CASSPTYTGYEQYF

j_call: TRBJ2-3
d_call: -
clone_size: -
cdr3_length: 15
v_call: TRBV28
cdr3_nt: TGTGCCAGCAGTTTATTGGGGCGCGGCACAGATACGCAGTATTTT
cdr3_aa: CASSLLGRGTDTQYF

j_call: TRBJ1-2
d_call: -
clone_size: -
cdr3_length: 12
v_call: TRBV30
cdr3_nt: TGTGCCTGGAGTGTACGCGGGAATGGCTACACCTTC
cdr3_aa: CAWSVRGNGYTF

j_call: TRBJ2-2
d_call: -
clone_size: -
cdr3_length: 15
v_call: TRBV19
cdr3_nt: TGTGCCAGTAGTATCCTCGGGAGAGAGGCCGGGGAGCTGTTTTTT
cdr3_aa: CASSILGREAGELFF

j_call: TRBJ2-7
d_call: -
clone_size: -
cdr3_length: 14
v_call: TRBV11-3
cdr3_nt: TGTGCCAGCAGCCCCGGACAGGGAGGGTACGAGCAGTACTTC
cdr3_aa: CASSPGQGGYEQYF

j_call: TRBJ2-1
d_call: TRBD1
clone_size: -
cdr3_length: 15
v_call: TRBV29-1
cdr3_nt: TGCAGCGTATTCGGGGACAGGGGATATTACAATGAGCAGTTCTTC
cdr3_aa: CSVFGDRGYYNEQFF

j_call: TRBJ2-7
d_call: -
clone_size: -
cdr3_length: 16
v_call: TRBV5-4
cdr3_nt: TGTGCCAGCACCCCCGATACAGCGGCTGACTTCTGCGAGCAGTACTTC
cdr3_aa: CASTPDTAADFCEQYF

j_call: TRBJ1-3
d_call: TRBD1
clone_size: few
cdr3_length: 13
v_call: TRBV10-3
cdr3_nt: TGTGCCATCAGAGGACAGGGAGCAGACACCATATATTTT
cdr3_aa: CAIRGQGADTIYF